In its sample, the clone carrying this TCR beta chain was seen many times. Its antigen is not known. Time point indicated: persistent/refractory GD, antithyroid drugs over 5 years with positive TRAb. Scientists built the TCR library using RNA that was extracted from PBMCs. This entry comes from a study of regulatory T cells in long-lasting Graves disease. Study context: Persistent Graves' disease meant over 5 years of antithyroid drugs with positive TSH receptor antibodies.

Arm-PCR of CDR3 regions and iRepertoire HTBI primers were used to build TCR beta libraries. Original processing notes: The samples yielded 55 to 75 TRBV and roughly 13 TRBJ segments. TCRdb ran MiXCR on the multiplex PCR reads and lists one entry per CDR3 protein. TCRdb, not the authors, supplied the V and J calls. There are around 500,000 distinct CDR3 sequences in the sample; around 20% occur only once, and 7% to 9.5% lies in the top ten. Study-wide points: Persistent disease favored TRBV28, TRBJ1-2 and TRBJ2-5.

Germline V gene lookup returns CDR1 ENHRY and CDR2 SYGVKD. CDR3 size: 14 residues. J was trimmed by 6 bases and V by 6 bases; bases with no gene match: 7. The V call is TRBV10-3, the J call TRBJ2-5, with 10 bases aligning to TRBD2. The clonotype originates from a female donor with Graves disease. Sequenced material: peripheral blood mononuclear cells (PBMCs), taken when the disease was refractory, from a patient treated with antithyroid drugs. CDR3 sequence: CAIRPGLAMKTQYF. As DNA, the CDR3 is TGTGCCATCAGACCGGGACTAGCGATGAAGACCCAGTACTTC.